The 15 T cell receptor beta chains presented below share a single source sample, sequenced in a study of T cell responses to AZD1222 COVID-19 vaccine. Assay: immunoSEQ multiplex PCR; the TCRdb copy retains only in-frame clones and omits some. Here the sample spans around 130,000 clones, about 93% being singletons. The specimen was peripheral blood, collected on day 0 of AZD1222 vaccination. These receptors were taken from an adult in good health.

The chain is built from TRBV19 and TRBJ1-3; D might be TRBD1 (5 bases). The V gene's germline CDR1 is LNHDA and CDR2 SQIVND (reference sequence). V dropped 10 bases and J dropped 6 bases, with 16 bases sitting between them. There are 13 residues in the CDR3. The CDR3 is CATASGTQNTIYF. The CDR3 nucleotides read TGTGCCACCGCGTCCGGGACCCAAAACACCATATATTTT.

V usage is TRBV7-4 and J usage is TRBJ2-7, with D uncertain. CDR3 length: 12 amino acids. Germline V CDR1 and CDR2: SGHVT, SQSDAQ. The V gene lost 5 bases and the J gene lost 6 bases, with 11 bases spanning the gap. The CDR3: CASSPPECEQYF. The CDR3 DNA reads TGTGCCAGCAGCCCCCCCGAGTGCGAGCAGTACTTC.

V and J are TRBV6-5 and TRBJ2-1; possibly TRBD2 for D (5 bases). Trimming left V 2 bases short and J 2 bases short, with 7 bases between. Germline assignment: CDR1 MNHEY and CDR2 SVGAGI. CDR3 length: 14 amino acids. The chain's CDR3 is CASSYRAAYNEQFF. The CDR3 nucleotides are TGTGCCAGCAGTTACAGAGCGGCCTACAATGAGCAGTTCTTC.

This chain joins TRBV28 and TRBJ1-5, with TRBD1 as a possible D gene (6 bases). From germline, CDR1 is MDHEN and CDR2 SYDVKM. CDR3 length: 14 amino acids. The ends were cut back, 5 bases at V and 4 bases at J, with 12 bases in the middle. CDR3 amino acids: CASSRGGANQPQHF. The CDR3 DNA reads TGTGCCAGCAGTAGAGGGGGGGCGAATCAGCCCCAGCATTTT.

Turning to this clone: The sample holds other DNA sequences that translate to the same CDR3. V gene TRBV13 combines with J gene TRBJ1-2; 8 bases line up with TRBD1. J was trimmed by 11 bases and V by 2 bases; bases with no gene match: 4. Germline values: CDR1 PRHDT, CDR2 FYEKMQ (reference sequence). The CDR3 has 12 amino acids. DNA for the CDR3: TGTGCCAGCAGCTTAAACAGGGGGGGTTACACCTTC. As protein: CASSLNRGGYTF.

The rearrangement links TRBV2 to TRBJ1-3, with unresolved D. V was shortened by 3 bases and J by 0 bases, with 21 bases between the two germline ends. This CDR3 spans 19 amino acids. Germline-derived CDR1 and CDR2 are SNHLY and FYNNEI. The CDR3: CASSELRGSTTTSGNTIYF. The CDR3 DNA is TGTGCCAGCAGTGAGTTGCGGGGATCTACAACGACCTCTGGAAACACCATATATTTT. Full variable domain (missing parts from reference TRBV2 and TRBJ1-3): EPEVTQTPSHQVTQMGQEVILRCVPISNHLYFYWYRQILGQKVEFLVSFYNNEISEKSEIFDDQFSVERPDGSNFTLKIRSTKLEDSAMYFCASSELRGSTTTSGNTIYFGEGSWLTVV.

The V gene is TRBV4-3, the J gene TRBJ2-5, with 13 bases aligning to TRBD2. This CDR3 comprises 20 residues. The germline V gene encodes CDR1 LGHNA and CDR2 YSLEER. J was trimmed by 5 bases and V by 3 bases; bases with no gene match: 18. CDR3 bases: TGCGCCAGCAGCCAGGGAGGGGCAGGCAGACTAGCGGGAGGTTGGGAGACCCAGTACTTC. This gives the protein CASSQGGAGRLAGGWETQYF.

The CDR3: CASSRPLNTEAFF. The CDR3, as DNA: TGTGCCAGCAGCCGACCCTTGAACACTGAAGCTTTCTTT. V usage is TRBV6-5 and J usage is TRBJ1-1, with no clear D. The CDR3 has 13 amino acids. Germline loops: CDR1 MNHEY, CDR2 SVGAGI. V shed 6 bases and J shed 0 bases, with 8 bases lying between them.

The chain uses TRBV7-9 and TRBJ2-1; 7 positions match TRBD1. CDR1 and CDR2 (germline): SEHNR, FQNEAQ (reference sequence). This CDR3 has 11 residues. The J segment lost 14 bases and the V segment lost 0 bases, leaving 1 base of the junction unmatched. CDR3 DNA sequence: TGTGCCAGCAGCTTAGCAGGGGGCGAGTTCTTC. Its protein product is CASSLAGGEFF.

V and J are TRBV5-4 and TRBJ2-1; 8 bases are shared with TRBD2. CDR3 size: 12 residues. V dropped 2 bases and J dropped 10; count of bases not matched to a gene: 2. The V gene's germline CDR1 is SGHNT and CDR2 YYREEE (reference sequence). This CDR3 is CASSLAGAEQFF. CDR3 DNA: TGTGCCAGCAGCTTAGCGGGAGCCGAGCAGTTCTTC.

This sequence joins TRBV9 and TRBJ2-1; perhaps D is TRBD1 or TRBD2 (6 bases each). The germline V gene has CDR1 SGDLS and CDR2 YYNGEE. V gave up 0 bases and J gave up 1 base, with 11 bases separating them. This CDR3 is built from 16 residues. CDR3 sequence: CASSVGGAASYNEQFF. The CDR3 DNA reads as TGTGCCAGCAGCGTAGGGGGGGCTGCGTCCTACAATGAGCAGTTCTTC.

The CDR3 bases are TGTGCCAGCAGCCGGAGCTGGGCCTACGAGCAGTACTTC. Protein product: CASSRSWAYEQYF. This rearrangement joins TRBV7-6 to TRBJ2-7; D is ambiguous. CDR1 is SGHVS and CDR2 is FNYEAQ in the germline V gene. Between the trimmed V and J ends, which lost 5 bases and 2 bases, there was a span of 10 bases. This CDR3 has 13 amino acids.

The chain links TRBV24-1 to TRBJ1-2; D is uncertain. Trimming left V 5 bases short and J 0 bases short, with 6 bases between. The CDR3 length is 13 residues. Germline CDR1 reads KGHDR; CDR2 reads SFDVKD. CDR3 amino acids: CATSVATNYGYTF. The CDR3, as DNA: TGTGCCACCAGTGTAGCAACTAACTATGGCTACACCTTC.

The chain has TRBV4-1 and TRBJ1-3; 7 bases are a match to TRBD1. The CDR3 spans 18 residues. Germline V CDR1 and CDR2: MGHRA, YSYEKL. The trim removed 4 bases at V and 4 bases at J, leaving 16 bases unmatched. The CDR3 coding sequence is TGCGCCAGCAGCCCTTACCCGAGGTCGACAGGGTCCGGAAACACCATATATTTT. Its protein is CASSPYPRSTGSGNTIYF.

V gene TRBV15 combines with J gene TRBJ2-1, with 7 bases that match TRBD2. This CDR3 is built from 19 residues. Germline loops: CDR1 LNHNV, CDR2 YYDKDF (reference sequence). J gave up 8 bases and V 0 bases, and 19 bases lay outside the gene matches. The CDR3 loop is CATSRDLGLGSGLTDEQFF. The CDR3 DNA is TGTGCCACCAGCAGAGATTTGGGGCTTGGTAGCGGGTTAACGGATGAGCAGTTCTTC.